The clone carrying this T cell receptor (beta chain) occurred a few times. Its target is not known. This sample's treatment: around 19 received Ad26.COV2.S at low or high dose, single or two shots; five or six received placebo; per-sample allocation not given. Samples analyzed were those drawn on day 63 after the first vaccine or placebo injection. With 9 bases removed from V and 0 bases from J, the gap between germline ends came to 15 bases. The CDR3 has 15 residues. CDR1 is MNHEY and CDR2 is SMNVEV in the germline V gene (reference sequence). The data stem from a study of Ad26.COV2.S vaccination and SARS-CoV-2 variants. Study background: Intramuscular Ad26.COV2.S at 5x10^10 or 1x10^11 viral particles.

Clones were read by immunoSEQ multiplex PCR, and TCRdb kept only the in-frame ones, dropping some. The sample has 500,000 or so clones; 89% are singletons. Findings and caveats of the study: The placebo group had lower spike-specific TCR breadth than the vaccine recipients did. Analyses of TCR breadth and depth may have underestimated total T cell responses.

The receptor's source is a person between 18 and 60 years old who received the Ad26.COV2.S COVID-19 vaccine or a placebo. The chain is built from TRBV27 and TRBJ1-5; D call uncertain. Sequences were derived from peripheral blood, sampled in a trial of Ad26.COV2.S vaccine versus placebo. Here the CDR3 reads CASRSGQISNQPQHF. The CDR3 DNA sequence: TGTGCCAGTAGGAGCGGTCAAATTAGCAATCAGCCCCAGCATTTT.